This TCR beta chain was sequenced in a study of circulating CD8 cells and anti-PD-1 response in melanoma. TCR libraries were prepared from approximately 15 ng of total RNA with the QIAseq Immune Repertoire TCR panel. MiXCR, applied by TCRdb to the reads, yields one record per CDR3 protein. Of about 440 distinct CDR3 sequences listed, 10% were seen once; the top ten hold approximately 60%. About this clonotype: Its antigen is as yet unknown.

Four subsets defined by PD-1 and/or TIGIT were sorted from live CD3+CD8+TCRalphabeta+ cells. Study-wide points: Diversity ranked highest in DNEG and lowest in TIGIT subsets. Previously treated and treatment-naive patients were pooled together. Peptide assays on expanded sorted subsets replaced tumor-based reactivity testing.

With V trimmed by 4 bases and J by 4 bases, 10 bases remained unmatched. The CDR3 runs to 15 residues. Per germline, CDR1 MDHEN and CDR2 SYDVKM. The sequence derives from a human donor with melanoma. The source was CD8+ T cells from PBMCs, collected at baseline or after one month of anti-PD-1 therapy (not recorded which). The V and J genes are TRBV28 and TRBJ2-7; 7 bases line up with TRBD2. CDR3 nucleotides: TGTGCCAGCAGTTCATTGGGAGGGCCCATATACGAGCAGTACTTC. Translating gives CASSSLGGPIYEQYF.